This T cell receptor (beta chain) was sequenced during a study of blood T cells in healthy people across ages (dated by TCRdb to about 2015). Study-wide context: In model experiments, template switching captured about one uniquely barcoded TCR beta cDNA molecule for every two T cells. The donors were divided into four age groups: young (average around 16 years), middle-aged (about 40), aged (approximately 59) and long-lived (about 80). For two donors (one aged 18 to 29 and one aged 80 or older), the study analyzed two additional independent replicas of 1 million unique cDNA reads from the same blood draw. To avoid experimental bias, donors of different ages were spread randomly across the sequencing lanes. Using deep sequencing normalized with unique cDNA molecular identifiers, the study measured how TCR beta repertoire diversity changes with age.

General study outcomes and caveats: Observed TCR beta diversity correlated strongly with the percentage of naive T cells measured by flow cytometry. The CMV infection status of donors was not known, potentially confounding age-related changes in expanded clonotypes. Estimates of total diversity from one million sequenced T cells were regarded as lower bounds and underestimates. Compared with the aged group, the long-lived group had more naive CD4+ T cells, fewer expanded clones and increased TCR diversity, a pattern suggesting age selection. Since profiling was done on bulk unsorted PBMCs, naive and antigen-experienced compartments could not be conclusively compared. Observed TCR beta diversity per million T cells fell roughly linearly with age, and a significant reduction was already apparent by age around 40.

Library preparation used 5' RACE. Data came from an Illumina HiSeq 2500. A second PCR of roughly 7 to 11 cycles was performed with a sample-barcoded 5' primer and a J-beta primer mix. A template-switch 5' adaptor carrying 12 random nucleotides introduced a unique molecular identifier onto each TCR beta cDNA molecule. Each sample yielded at least 3 million CDR3-containing paired-end reads. All of the RNA was converted into first-strand cDNA using the Mint cDNA synthesis kit, with a TRBC-specific oligonucleotide serving as the primer. All cDNA was treated with uracil-DNA glycosylase and then went through a first 18-cycle PCR with the universal primers M1SS and BC2_uni_R. Turning to the authors' computational methods: For normalization, 1 million high-quality reads, each with a distinct molecular identifier, were randomly selected from each sample. Reads with shared molecular identifiers were discarded instead of being binned into consensus sequences. MiTCR, set to a Q25 quality threshold and the strictest error-elimination algorithm, was used for CDR3 identification, clonotype clustering and error correction. A nonparametric unseen species model using Euler transformation provided a lower-bound estimate of total TCR beta diversity. The public sequencing data were trimmed at Q25 with fastp and processed into clonotypes with MiXCR by TCRdb, which kept only in-frame beta chains. CDR3 protein sequences are deduplicated, and each keeps its most common genes and DNA. TCRdb, not the original authors, processed these V and J calls. For this sample the table gives 870,000 or so distinct CDR3 sequences, of which about 30% were detected only once. The top ten constitute about 18% of the sample.

Reading the germline V gene gives CDR1 KGHDR and CDR2 SFDVKD. From the cysteine through the phenylalanine, the CDR3 covers 13 amino acids. Left in the record is the CDR3 DNA by itself, 39 bases read in frame from the first base. Deletion took 5 bases off V and 2 bases off J, with a span of 7 bases between the germline ends. The approximately 40 donors, aged about 6 to 95 years, were systemically healthy Caucasian individuals from Russia. Each donor gave about 9.7 milliliters of peripheral blood, drawn into EDTA-treated Vacutainer tubes. Ficoll-Paque density-gradient centrifugation was used to isolate PBMCs, with at least 7 million per sample. Trizol reagent was used to extract total RNA from PBMCs, with at least 6 micrograms per sample. The percentages of naive CD45RAhigh/CD27high T cells were determined by flow cytometry on a PBMC aliquot from every donor. There are a few counts of this clonotype. It lacks a known antigen. No base-level quality is on record; no much larger clone is a single base apart.

This receptor was identified in a woman of 80 years or more in good health. The chain was built from TRBV24-1 and TRBJ2-3, with no confident D gene call. The sample taken for sequencing was blood. CDR3 region: CATSGTPTDTQYF. Here is the DNA: TGTGCCACCAGTGGTACCCCCACAGATACGCAGTATTTT.